This T cell receptor (beta chain) was identified in a study of somatic mutations in cytotoxic T cells in rheumatoid arthritis listed by TCRdb under 2017. A note on the overall study: Peripheral blood (approximately 30 ml EDTA) was collected from patients immediately after diagnosis and before any treatment began. A FACSAria II or Sony SH800 was used to flow-sort some V beta antibody-stained T-cell populations at nearly 100% purity, and TCRB sequencing was also done on sorted V beta1+ cells. The study asked whether expanded CD8+ T-cell clones in newly diagnosed, untreated rheumatoid arthritis carry somatic mutations, and used TCRB deep sequencing to characterize clonality. TCRB deep sequencing was performed for roughly 69 rheumatoid arthritis patients and roughly 20 healthy controls. The median ages of the patient and control groups were essentially identical.

Study-wide conclusions, independent of this receptor: The slight TRBV07 underrepresentation in patients was not adjusted for multiple comparisons. Healthy controls showed no age-related increase in CD8+ clonality, whereas patients did (Spearman r ≈ 0.49). Rheumatoid arthritis patients and age-matched healthy controls did not significantly differ in CD8+ T-cell clonality. In about an eighth of the roughly 65 patients the largest CD8+ clone exceeded 20% of CD8+ cells, and several identical CD8+ TCRB sequences were shared between blood and synovial fluid. The expanded CD8+ clones had unknown antigen targets, and not appearing in virus-specific databases did not rule out that they were virus-specific.

To note about this clone: This receptor's antigen is unknown. The input lacks base qualities; no much larger clone sits a single base away.

V lost 0 bases and J lost 8 bases; the stretch between them is 8 bases long. The CDR3, from cysteine to phenylalanine, totals 13 residues. Just CDR3 DNA is preserved here, 39 bases in frame from base 1. Per the germline V gene, MNHNS is the CDR1 and SASEGT is the CDR2. Genomic DNA underwent TCRB CDR3 sequencing using the immunoSEQ assay. In the source study's methods: Only a few patient CD8+ clones larger than 1% matched published virus-specific TCRB sequences when compared against them. Only productive TCRB rearrangements were included in the analyses. Clonality was calculated as a Shannon entropy-based productive clonality index, and a clone was defined by a unique TCRB CDR3 sequence. To calculate repertoire overlap between two samples, the template counts of each clone were considered relative to each sample's total templates. V-gene usage measured by flow cytometry correlated with TCRB sequencing V-gene usage, with a Spearman r of less than 0.65. TCRdb mirrors the immuneACCESS table, restricted to in-frame sequences. Some clones are absent from its copies; in checked studies, under half trace to an unresolved V gene, and the reason for the others is unknown. V and J calls and clone size are copied from that table; D and trimming were computed from the DNA. Across this sample there are roughly 15,000 clones, with 82% seen only once. The ten top clones hold 15% to 20% of the sample.

CD4+ and CD8+ cells were isolated by positive magnetic bead selection on an AutoMACS, and purity was checked by flow cytometry. Initial screening for clonal expansions relied on flow cytometry with a TCR V beta antibody panel, after which sorted CD8+ fractions underwent TCRB deep sequencing for characterization. Peripheral blood mononuclear cells were isolated by Ficoll-Paque PLUS density gradient separation. Using Nucleospin Tissue or Tissue XS kits, DNA was extracted from CD4-enriched, CD8-enriched or PBMC samples, with quantification by a Qubit 2.0 fluorometer. The chain is encoded by TRBV6-1 joined to TRBJ2-1, with a tentative D gene TRBD1 over 5 matching bases. The sequencing sample was made of CD8+ T cells sorted from blood. The receptor was isolated from an adult with rheumatoid arthritis. The sequence in DNA is TGTGCCAGCAGTGAAGCGTGGGGCTATGAGCAGTTCTTC. It codes for CASSEAWGYEQFF.